The rows below give T cell receptor beta chains drawn from one sample of a study of control samples from healthy donors and cancer patients. Profiled with immunoSEQ multiplex PCR; TCRdb holds only in-frame clones, not every one. The sample consists of about 85,000 clones, roughly nine tenths of them appearing once. The specimen sequenced was blood. The origin of the receptors is a woman aged 60 to 75 in good health. The CDR3 runs from the conserved cysteine through the conserved F or W. The D gene is left open where the match is weak. Where a row states a size, it is once, few, many or the class of an expanded clone; other rows omit it.

clone_size j_call v_call d_call cdr3_nt cdr3_aa
NA TRBJ1-2 TRBV6-6 NA TGTGCCAGCAGTCCCTGGGGAACGACTCCTAACTATGGCTACACCTTC CASSPWGTTPNYGYTF
NA TRBJ2-7 TRBV5-1 TRBD1 TGCGCCAGCAGCTTCGGGACAGGGGTTACCGAGCAGTACTTC CASSFGTGVTEQYF
once TRBJ2-1 TRBV2 NA TGTGCCAGCCACGGGCCAGACAGACACAATGAGCAGTTCTTC CASHGPDRHNEQFF
NA TRBJ2-2 TRBV27 TRBD2 TGTGCCAGCATCTCGAAGGGGCTAGCGGGGGGGAACACCGGGGAGCTGTTTTTT CASISKGLAGGNTGELFF
NA TRBJ2-7 TRBV11-3 NA TGTGCCAGCAGCTTTGTAGGCGAGCAGTACTTC CASSFVGEQYF
NA TRBJ2-1 TRBV14 NA TGTGCCAGCAGCCAAGAAAATGAGCAGTTCTTC CASSQENEQFF
NA TRBJ2-3 TRBV16 NA TGTGCCAGCAGCAAACAGGGATTCACAGATACGCAGTATTTT CASSKQGFTDTQYF
NA TRBJ2-7 TRBV5-1 TRBD1 TGCGCCAGCAGCACTTGGACAGGCCCTTCCTACGAGCAGTACTTC CASSTWTGPSYEQYF
NA TRBJ2-3 TRBV4-1 TRBD2 TGCGCCGCAAGCGGGGGGGCCGGTACAGATACGCAGTATTTT CAASGGAGTDTQYF
once TRBJ2-2 TRBV5-6 TRBD1 TGTGCCAGCAGCCGAGGACAGGGTGGCACCGGGGAGCTGTTTTTT CASSRGQGGTGELFF
NA TRBJ1-1 TRBV27 NA TGTGCCAGCAGTTCCCCCCCAGGGAACACTGAAGCTTTCTTT CASSSPPGNTEAFF
NA TRBJ1-6 TRBV5-4 NA TGTGCTAGCAGCGGGGGCAGGAGTAATTCACCCCTCCACTTT CASSGGRSNSPLHF
NA TRBJ1-2 TRBV6-5 NA TGTGCCAGCAGTTTATCGGGCCAATTTTATGGCTACACCTTC CASSLSGQFYGYTF
NA TRBJ2-1 TRBV18 TRBD2 TGTGCCAGCTCAGTCCAAGCGGGGGGTTACAATGAGCAGTTCTTC CASSVQAGGYNEQFF
NA TRBJ1-5 TRBV20-1 NA TGCAGTGCTAGAGATCTCGGGCCCCAGCATTTT CSARDLGPQHF
NA TRBJ2-5 TRBV5-1 TRBD1 TGCGCCAGCAGTGGGACAGGGGACGCAGAGGAGACCCAGTACTTC CASSGTGDAEETQYF
NA TRBJ1-1 TRBV11-2 TRBD1 TGTGCCAGCAGCCTATACAGGGGGAACACTGAAGCTTTCTTT CASSLYRGNTEAFF
NA TRBJ2-7 TRBV29-1 NA TGCAGCGTTGGACTGGGGAAGGAGCAGTACTTC CSVGLGKEQYF
NA TRBJ1-4 TRBV3-1/TRBV3-2 NA TGTGCCAGCAGCCAAAGAATGACAGCCTCTAATGAAAAACTGTTTTTT CASSQRMTASNEKLFF
NA TRBJ1-2 TRBV2 TRBD1 TGTGCCAGCAACCCGACAGGGAACTATGGCTACACCTTC CASNPTGNYGYTF
few TRBJ2-7 TRBV4-3 TRBD2 TGCGCCAGCAGCCAATCCGGGACTAGCGGGAGCTACGAGCAGTACTTC CASSQSGTSGSYEQYF
once TRBJ1-2 TRBV28 NA TGTGCCAGCAGTTTAATGTTTGGGGGAAAGAATGGCTACACCTTC CASSLMFGGKNGYTF
few TRBJ2-5 TRBV28 NA TGTGCCAGCAGCCAACCCGACAGTAACCAAGAGACCCAGTACTTC CASSQPDSNQETQYF
NA TRBJ1-6 TRBV9 NA TGTGCCAGCAGCGTAGAATTTGCCAATTCACCCCTCCACTTT CASSVEFANSPLHF
NA TRBJ2-4 TRBV5-1 NA TGCGCCAGCAGCTTGAAGGGCGAAAACATTCAGTACTTC CASSLKGENIQYF
NA TRBJ2-1 TRBV19 TRBD2 TGTGCCAGTAGTAGTGATCGGGAGGGGTACAATGAGCAGTTCTTC CASSSDREGYNEQFF
NA TRBJ2-1 TRBV7-8 TRBD2 TGTGCCAGCAGCCCCCCGCTGAGGGAGGGCCCCTACAATGAGCAGTTCTTC CASSPPLREGPYNEQFF
NA TRBJ1-1 TRBV6-5 NA TGTGCCAGCAGCCGGAACAGGGTTGGAAACACTGAAGCTTTCTTT CASSRNRVGNTEAFF
NA TRBJ2-1 TRBV4-1 NA TGCGCCAGCAGCCAAGATTCCCGAGGAATCTTCTATGAGCAGTTCTTC CASSQDSRGIFYEQFF
NA TRBJ1-2 TRBV5-4 TRBD1 TGTGCCAGCTCGGGGACAGGCCTCTATGGCTACACCTTC CASSGTGLYGYTF
NA TRBJ1-2 TRBV19 NA TGTGCCAGTAGTAAGGATGAAGGCTATGGCTACACCTTC CASSKDEGYGYTF
NA TRBJ2-7 TRBV11-2 TRBD2 TGTGCCAGCAGCTTAGACGGGACTAGCGGGAGGTACTCCTACGAGCAGTACTTC CASSLDGTSGRYSYEQYF
NA TRBJ2-2 TRBV10-3 TRBD1 TGTGCCATCAGCCCCCGACAGGGGCGAGGCACCGGGGAGCTGTTTTTT CAISPRQGRGTGELFF
NA TRBJ1-4 TRBV5-1 NA TGCGCCAGCAGCTTGGCCGAATTTGAAAAACTGTTTTTT CASSLAEFEKLFF
NA TRBJ2-1 TRBV5-1 NA TGCGCCAGCAGCTTGGCCATGAGTGGTTACAATGAGCAGTTCTTC CASSLAMSGYNEQFF
NA TRBJ2-7 TRBV9 TRBD1 TGTGCCAGCAGCCCAATCGGACAGGGGGCCTACGAGCAGTACTTC CASSPIGQGAYEQYF
NA TRBJ1-2 TRBV28 NA TGTGCCACCGGAAGACAGACCTATGGCTACACCTTC CATGRQTYGYTF
NA TRBJ2-1 TRBV7-6 NA TGTGCCAGCAGCTTAATAGGGCAATACTCCTACAATGAGCAGTTCTTC CASSLIGQYSYNEQFF
NA TRBJ1-1 TRBV21-1 NA TGTGCCAGCAGCAAAGCGGGGTACAGGGGGGTTCTAGACACTGAAGCTTTCTTT CASSKAGYRGVLDTEAFF
NA TRBJ1-2 TRBV5-1 TRBD1 TGCGCCAGCAGCTTGCGCCGCCGGGACAGGGGGATATATGGCTACACCTTC CASSLRRRDRGIYGYTF
NA TRBJ2-1 TRBV28 TRBD1 TGTGCCAGCAGTTTCCCGTACGCGGGACAGGGATACAATGAGCAGTTCTTC CASSFPYAGQGYNEQFF
NA TRBJ2-5 TRBV7-2 NA TGTGCCAGCAGCTTAGGGACTGTCCAAGAGACCCAGTACTTC CASSLGTVQETQYF
once TRBJ2-3 TRBV24-1 NA TGTGCCACCAGTGTTACGGGACCGGCCACAGATACGCAGTATTTT CATSVTGPATDTQYF
NA TRBJ2-7 TRBV9 NA TGTGCCAGCAGCGTAGACGGAGGGGGGGCCTACGAGCAGTACTTC CASSVDGGGAYEQYF
NA TRBJ1-1 TRBV19 TRBD1 TGTGCCAGTAGTATGACAGGGGCGGTGAACACTGAAGCTTTCTTT CASSMTGAVNTEAFF
NA TRBJ1-1 TRBV3-1/TRBV3-2 NA TGTGCCAGCAGCCAGACGACAGGGAACACTGAAGCTTTCTTT CASSQTTGNTEAFF
NA TRBJ2-3 TRBV7-8 NA TGTGCCAGCAGCTTAGCGGGGAGCACAGATACGCAGTATTTT CASSLAGSTDTQYF
NA TRBJ1-1 TRBV18 NA TGTGCCAGCTCACCTCTCGGCGGGGGAGGGACTGAAGCTTTCTTT CASSPLGGGGTEAFF
once TRBJ1-1 TRBV2 NA TGTGCCAGCAGTGAGGATGCCCTCACTGAAGCTTTCTTT CASSEDALTEAFF
NA TRBJ1-3 TRBV4-3 NA TGCGCCAGCAGTAGGGTCGCTGGAAACACCATATATTTT CASSRVAGNTIYF
NA TRBJ1-2 TRBV5-1 TRBD1 TGCGCCAGCAGCACCAGTCAGGGGGCGGGAGGCTACACCTTC CASSTSQGAGGYTF
NA TRBJ1-1 TRBV27 NA TGTGCCAGCAGTTTAAGCCCCTCGTACCCTGAGAGCACTGAAGCTTTCTTT CASSLSPSYPESTEAFF
NA TRBJ2-5 TRBV12-3/TRBV12-4 NA TGTGCCAGCAGTTTCTTCCAGGGACGGACCCAGTACTTC CASSFFQGRTQYF
medium-sized TRBJ2-3 TRBV6-4 TRBD2 TGTGCCAGCAGCGCGACTAGCGGGGGATCAGATACGCAGTATTTT CASSATSGGSDTQYF
NA TRBJ2-3 TRBV12-3/TRBV12-4 NA TGTGCCAGCAGTGAGGGACAACGAGATACGCAGTATTTT CASSEGQRDTQYF
NA TRBJ2-7 TRBV7-9 TRBD2 TGTGCCAGCAGCTTCTGGCTAGCGGGAGAGGGCGAGCAGTACTTC CASSFWLAGEGEQYF
once TRBJ2-1 TRBV6-5 TRBD2 TGTGCCAGCAGCCTGGTCTACCCGCGGGGGGATGAGCAGTTCTTC CASSLVYPRGDEQFF
NA TRBJ1-1 TRBV11-2 NA TGTGCCAGCAGCTTAGATGGGGTTACCACTGAAGCTTTCTTT CASSLDGVTTEAFF